What follows are 19 T cell receptor beta chains derived from one specimen sequenced in a study of somatic mutations in cytotoxic T cells in rheumatoid arthritis (dated by TCRdb to the late 2010s). The library was generated by the immunoSEQ multiplex PCR assay. The table was pulled from immuneACCESS by TCRdb, which kept in-frame rearrangements only. Such tables lose some clones; where checked, under half of the loss comes from unresolved V genes, and the rest has no known cause. The sample contains 15,000 to 20,000 clones, approximately 78% of them found a single time. Of the sample, over 15% falls within the top ten clones. The material sequenced was CD8+ T cells sorted from blood. These receptors were taken from a woman in her fifties or sixties with rheumatoid arthritis.

The V call is TRBV6-4, the J call TRBJ1-3; 8 bases are a match to TRBD1. Germline CDR1 is MRHNA and CDR2 is SNTAGT. Unmatched junction bases numbered 9, after V lost 2 bases and J lost 3 bases. This CDR3 is built from 17 residues. In DNA form, the CDR3 reads TGTGCCAGCAGTGACCCCCTGGCAGGGGGCGGTGGAAACACCATATATTTT. It specifies CASSDPLAGGGGNTIYF.

This rearrangement joins TRBV27 to TRBJ2-6, with D tentatively TRBD1 or TRBD2 (5 bases each). V lost 4 bases to trimming and J lost 4 bases, with 17 bases between them. The CDR3 is 17 amino acids. Per germline, CDR1 MNHEY and CDR2 SMNVEV (reference sequence). For the CDR3, the DNA is TGTGCCAGCAGTTCCCCCCTCCGGGGCTCAGGGGCCAACGTCCTGACTTTC. This gives the protein CASSSPLRGSGANVLTF.

This clone is deemed medium-sized. The chain combines TRBV28 with TRBJ1-5; TRBD1 aligns across 8 bases. The J segment lost 8 bases and the V segment lost 5 bases, leaving 8 bases of the junction unmatched. The CDR3 runs 14 residues. Germline V gene lookup returns CDR1 MDHEN and CDR2 SYDVKM. Here the CDR3 reads CASSPRTGWEPQHF. As DNA, the CDR3 is TGTGCCAGCAGTCCCAGGACAGGGTGGGAGCCCCAGCATTTT.

This clone appeared once. The rearrangement joins TRBV27 to TRBJ2-7; D might be TRBD1 or TRBD2, each matching 8 bases. This CDR3 comprises 21 residues. The germline V gene has CDR1 MNHEY and CDR2 SMNVEV (reference sequence). V lost 2 bases and J lost 9, with 38 bases in between. The CDR3 DNA is TGTGCCAGCAGTTTAACGGGAGGGCCCAGGCTGCCGGGACAGGTGCTGCCGGGGCAGTACTTC. Its protein is CASSLTGGPRLPGQVLPGQYF.

For the CDR3, the DNA is TGTGCCAGCAGCGCCACCGGAGGGGCAGGAAAACTGTTTTTT. Amino acids: CASSATGGAGKLFF. The V call is TRBV11-2, the J call TRBJ1-4, with D maybe TRBD1 (5 bases). This CDR3 has 14 amino acids. Germline V gene data show CDR1 as SGHAT and CDR2 as FQNNGV. Trimming cost V 5 bases and J 10 bases, with 17 bases left between them.

This clone showed up just a few times. The rearrangement links TRBV7-6 to TRBJ1-5, with a tentative D call TRBD1 (5 bases). The germline V gene encodes CDR1 SGHVS and CDR2 FNYEAQ. V was trimmed by 1 base and J by 4 bases, leaving 17 bases between them. This CDR3 is built from 17 residues. The CDR3: CASSLEGSQSLNQPQHF. The CDR3 nucleotides read TGTGCCAGCAGCTTAGAGGGGTCACAGTCCTTGAATCAGCCCCAGCATTTT.

This clone was detected once. The gene calls are TRBV5-4 and TRBJ2-1; D gene unclear. The CDR3 runs 12 residues. Deletions cut 3 bases from V and 5 bases from J, with 6 bases between. Per the germline V gene, CDR1 is SGHNT and CDR2 is YYREEE (reference sequence). CDR3 bases: TGTGCCAGCAGCTGGGTCGACAATGAGCAGTTCTTC. Translated: CASSWVDNEQFF. Together with reference TRBV5-4 and TRBJ2-1, the CDR3 gives the full variable domain: ETGVTQSPTHLIKTRGQQVTLRCSSQSGHNTVSWYQQALGQGPQFIFQYYREEENGRGNFPPRFSGLQFPNYSSELNVNALELDDSALYLCASSWVDNEQFFGPGTRLTVL.

The chain carries TRBV5-6 and TRBJ2-3; TRBD2 agrees at 7 bases. Germline-derived CDR1 and CDR2 are SGHDT and YYEEEE. V lost 4 bases and J lost 7; bases outside the gene matches: 12. The CDR3 has 15 residues. The CDR3 DNA sequence: TGTGCCAGCAGCGCCGGGACTACCCTCGGGTATACGCAGTATTTT. Its translation is CASSAGTTLGYTQYF.

This clone turned up a few times. This chain joins TRBV27 and TRBJ1-1; D not certain. V was cut by 0 bases and J by 8 bases, with 10 bases left in between. Germline CDR1 and CDR2: MNHEY and SMNVEV (reference sequence). The CDR3 spans 13 residues. CDR3 loop: CASSLSVTFEAFF. The CDR3 coding sequence is TGTGCCAGCAGTTTATCGGTGACATTCGAAGCTTTCTTT.

V gene TRBV9 combines with J gene TRBJ2-6; no reliable D call. The CDR3 runs 14 residues. Trimming stripped 5 bases from V and 0 bases from J, with 6 bases between. Germline values: CDR1 SGDLS, CDR2 YYNGEE. The CDR3 DNA follows: TGTGCCAGCAGTGTGACCTCTGGGGCCAACGTCCTGACTTTC. As protein: CASSVTSGANVLTF.

V and J are TRBV4-1 and TRBJ1-5; D unclear. Germline values: CDR1 MGHRA, CDR2 YSYEKL. The V end lost 0 bases, the J end lost 3 bases, and 3 bases lay between the germline ends. This CDR3 is built from 13 residues. The CDR3 nucleotides are TGCGCCAGCAGCCAAGATCCCAATCAGCCCCAGCATTTT. This sequence encodes CASSQDPNQPQHF.

CDR3 DNA: TGCAGCGTTCCGATCCCTGGGACAGCCTACGAGCAGTACTTC. Its translation: CSVPIPGTAYEQYF. V usage is TRBV29-1 and J usage is TRBJ2-7; 7 nucleotides agree with TRBD1. Unmatched junction bases numbered 9, after V lost 5 bases and J lost 2 bases. The CDR3 has 14 amino acids. CDR1 and CDR2 (germline): SQVTM, ANQGSEA.

The chain links TRBV6-1 to TRBJ2-1; TRBD2 matches 13 bases. V lost 5 bases to trimming and J lost 4 bases; unmatched junction nucleotides: 2. CDR3 size: 15 residues. Germline CDR1 and CDR2: MNHNS and SASEGT. CDR3 sequence: CASSTLAGGYNEQFF. The DNA for the CDR3 is TGTGCCAGCAGTACACTAGCGGGGGGGTACAATGAGCAGTTCTTC.

The gene calls are TRBV6-6 and TRBJ2-2, with D hard to call. From germline, CDR1 is MNHNY and CDR2 SVGAGI (reference sequence). V shed 9 bases and J shed 4 bases, with 18 bases lying between them. This CDR3 has 15 amino acids. The CDR3 nucleotides read TGTGCCAGTGAAGGAAGGGAAGCGAGCACCGGGGAGCTGTTTTTT. Translation: CASEGREASTGELFF.

In DNA form, the CDR3 reads TGTGCCAGCAGCTACCACACAGGGGAGGGTCAGCCCCAGCATTTT. Translation gives CASSYHTGEGQPQHF. The V gene is TRBV7-2, the J gene TRBJ1-5; 7 nucleotides align to TRBD1. CDR1 is SGHTA, CDR2 FQGNSA, per germline. The CDR3 covers 15 residues. The J segment lost 6 bases and the V segment lost 4 bases, leaving 9 bases of the junction unmatched.

V is TRBV28 and J is TRBJ2-3, with 7 bases aligning to TRBD2. This CDR3 has 15 residues. Trimming at V came to 5 bases and at J to 0 bases, leaving 5 bases not matched to a gene. The germline V gene has CDR1 MDHEN and CDR2 SYDVKM. The CDR3 protein is CASSPTSSSTDTQYF. The DNA for the CDR3 is TGTGCCAGCAGTCCGACTAGCAGTAGCACAGATACGCAGTATTTT.

The J gene is TRBJ2-2, the V gene TRBV30, with D perhaps matching TRBD2 (6 bases). Trimming shortened V by 2 bases and J by 1 base, and 8 bases separated the two germline ends. The CDR3 runs 14 residues. Germline V gene lookup returns CDR1 GTSNPN and CDR2 SVGIG (reference sequence). CDR3 loop: CAWSPGLNTGELFF. CDR3 DNA: TGTGCCTGGAGTCCGGGACTGAACACCGGGGAGCTGTTTTTT.

J is TRBJ1-2 and V is TRBV27, with 8 nucleotides matching TRBD1. Losses at the gene ends were 5 bases for V and 5 bases for J; bases not matched to a gene: 7. Germline values: CDR1 MNHEY, CDR2 SMNVEV (reference sequence). There are 14 residues in the CDR3. CDR3 sequence: CASSGDRSPYGYTF. The DNA of the CDR3 is TGTGCCAGCAGTGGGGACAGGAGCCCTTATGGCTACACCTTC.

This clone occurred a few times. The J gene is TRBJ2-7, the V gene TRBV7-6; possible D gene TRBD2, 6 bases. The CDR3 is made up of 14 amino acids. Trimming stripped 4 bases from V and 2 bases from J, with 12 bases between. Per the germline V gene, CDR1 is SGHVS and CDR2 is FNYEAQ. The CDR3 loop reads CASSSRGGTYEQYF. The DNA of the CDR3 is TGTGCCAGCAGCTCCCGCGGCGGGACCTACGAGCAGTACTTC.